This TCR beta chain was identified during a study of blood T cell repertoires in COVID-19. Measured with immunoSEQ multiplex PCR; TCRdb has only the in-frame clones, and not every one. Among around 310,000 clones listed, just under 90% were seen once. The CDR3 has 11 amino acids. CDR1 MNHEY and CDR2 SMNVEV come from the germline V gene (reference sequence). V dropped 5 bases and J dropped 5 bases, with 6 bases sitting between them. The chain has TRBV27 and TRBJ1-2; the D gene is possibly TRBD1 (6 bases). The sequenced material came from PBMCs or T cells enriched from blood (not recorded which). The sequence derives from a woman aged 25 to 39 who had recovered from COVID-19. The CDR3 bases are TGTGCCAGCAGTCAGGGGTATGGCTACACCTTC. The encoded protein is CASSQGYGYTF.